The T cell receptor beta chain described here comes from a study of cytomegalovirus exposure and HLA in healthy donors. The study, taken as a whole, reports: Specificity of three CMV-associated chains for CMV antigens was verified in vitro.

In regard to this clone: As yet, its antigen is unknown.

PCR amplification relied on 60 Vbeta primers (plus 13 Jbeta primers). The data were produced by immunoSEQ multiplex PCR, yet TCRdb's version contains in-frame clones alone and is incomplete. The data include approximately 40,000 clones; the top ten clones carry about 6.4%. The CDR3 runs 15 residues. Trimming took 7 bases from V and 5 from J, leaving 20 bases between them. The V gene's germline CDR1 is LNHDA and CDR2 SQIVND (reference sequence). The TCR originated in a human donor in good health. The chain uses TRBV19 and TRBJ1-2, with D possibly being TRBD1 (6 bases). The sequencing sample was made of PBMCs. The CDR3 sequence: CASNPGGHILYGYTF. CDR3 sequence (DNA): TGTGCCAGTAACCCTGGGGGACATATACTTTATGGCTACACCTTC.